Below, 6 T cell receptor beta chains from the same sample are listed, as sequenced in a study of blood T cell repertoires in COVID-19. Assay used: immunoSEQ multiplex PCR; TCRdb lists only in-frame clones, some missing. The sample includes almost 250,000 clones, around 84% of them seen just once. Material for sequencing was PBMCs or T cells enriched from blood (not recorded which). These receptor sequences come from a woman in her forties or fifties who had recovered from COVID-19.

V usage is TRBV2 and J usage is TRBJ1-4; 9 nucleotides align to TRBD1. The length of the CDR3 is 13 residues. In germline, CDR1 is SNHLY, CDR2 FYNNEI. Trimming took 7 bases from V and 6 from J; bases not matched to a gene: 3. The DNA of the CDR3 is TGTGCCAGCAACCGGGACAGGGATGAAAAACTGTTTTTT. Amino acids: CASNRDRDEKLFF.

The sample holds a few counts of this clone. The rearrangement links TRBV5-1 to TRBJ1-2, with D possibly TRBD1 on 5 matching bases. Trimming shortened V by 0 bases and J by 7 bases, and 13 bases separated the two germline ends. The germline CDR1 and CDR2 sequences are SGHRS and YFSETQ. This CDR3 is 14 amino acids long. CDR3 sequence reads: CASSLVGDGAGYTF. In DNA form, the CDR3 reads TGCGCCAGCAGCTTGGTAGGGGATGGGGCTGGCTACACCTTC.

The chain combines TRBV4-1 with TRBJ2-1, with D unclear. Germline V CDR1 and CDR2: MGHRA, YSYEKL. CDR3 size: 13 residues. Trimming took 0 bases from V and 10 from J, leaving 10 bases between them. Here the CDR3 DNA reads TGCGCCAGCAGCCAAGATGTAGCATACGAGCAGTTCTTC. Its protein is CASSQDVAYEQFF.

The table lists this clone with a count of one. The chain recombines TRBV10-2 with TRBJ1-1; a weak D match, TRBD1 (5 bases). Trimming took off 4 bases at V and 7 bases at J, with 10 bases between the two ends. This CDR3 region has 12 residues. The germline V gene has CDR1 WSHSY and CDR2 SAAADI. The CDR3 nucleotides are TGCGCCAGCAGTGGGACACAATTTGAAGCTTTCTTT. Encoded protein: CASSGTQFEAFF.

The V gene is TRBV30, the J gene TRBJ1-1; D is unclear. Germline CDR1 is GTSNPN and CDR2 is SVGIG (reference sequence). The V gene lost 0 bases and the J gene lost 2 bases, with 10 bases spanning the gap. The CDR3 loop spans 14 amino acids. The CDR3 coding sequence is TGTGCCTGGAGTGTACGTCGGGGAAACACTGAAGCTTTCTTT. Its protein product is CAWSVRRGNTEAFF.

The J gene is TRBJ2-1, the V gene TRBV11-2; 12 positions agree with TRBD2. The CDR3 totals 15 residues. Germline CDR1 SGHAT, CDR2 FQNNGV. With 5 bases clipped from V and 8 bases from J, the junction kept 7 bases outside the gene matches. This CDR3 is CASSKTSGRRDEQFF. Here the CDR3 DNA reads TGTGCCAGCAGCAAGACTAGCGGGAGAAGAGATGAGCAGTTCTTC.